A selection of T cell receptor beta chains follows, all from one sample in a study of shared clonotypes between healthy human individuals. The repertoire was sequenced with immunoSEQ multiplex PCR; TCRdb's copy has only in-frame clones and lacks some. Here the sample spans around 1,100,000 clones, roughly 80% being singletons. Sequencing was done on a sample of memory CD4+ T cells from PBMCs. Receptors originate from a man between 18 and 29 years old in good health. Some clones in this sample may be carry-over from other donors' samples. Each CDR3 is given with its conserved first and last residue. The D gene is left open where the match is weak. Clone size is not always given. Where it is, it says once, few, many or a class for expanded clones.

v_call	d_call	j_call	clone_size	cdr3_aa
TRBV18	NA	TRBJ2-7	NA	CASSPPELDYEQYF
TRBV4-1	TRBD1	TRBJ1-2	NA	CASSHHWWEQGNYGYTF
TRBV19	NA	TRBJ2-7	NA	CASSMAGEIGSYEQYF
TRBV7-9	NA	TRBJ2-3	NA	CASSLPGGAEDTQYF
TRBV5-1	TRBD1	TRBJ1-2	NA	CASSNRQGYGYTF
TRBV5-4	NA	TRBJ2-4	NA	CASRGAGEPKNIQYF
TRBV9	NA	TRBJ1-5	NA	CASSVDPTSNQPQHF
TRBV5-1	NA	TRBJ1-2	NA	CASARGSNTEGTYGYTF
TRBV27	NA	TRBJ2-3	NA	CASSSPDSAPADTQYF
TRBV29-1	NA	TRBJ1-5	NA	CSAKTGSNQPQHF
TRBV25-1	TRBD1	TRBJ2-7	NA	CASRGDRGPSYEQYF
TRBV18	NA	TRBJ2-7	NA	CASSLGGTVAYEQYF
TRBV7-2	NA	TRBJ1-6	NA	CASSLGGVLYSPLHF
TRBV5-6	NA	TRBJ2-4	NA	CASSFLESKNIQYF
TRBV5-1	NA	TRBJ2-2	NA	CASSLAGPLRGGELFF
TRBV27	NA	TRBJ2-5	once	CASSFRTASQETQYF
TRBV7-9	NA	TRBJ2-6	NA	CASSFLYTTGANVLTF
TRBV9	NA	TRBJ2-1	NA	CASSVRGAQYYNEQFF
TRBV5-1	NA	TRBJ2-7	NA	CASRQGDLYEQYF
TRBV20-1	TRBD2	TRBJ2-1	NA	CSAHGGGEQFF
TRBV2	TRBD2	TRBJ2-3	NA	CASRAGVVPDTQYF
TRBV10-1	TRBD2	TRBJ2-1	NA	CASSESASGSGNEQFF
TRBV15	NA	TRBJ2-2	NA	CATRFGGTGELFF
TRBV11-3	TRBD1	TRBJ2-3	many	CASSLWGTGGDTQYF
TRBV6-1	NA	TRBJ1-2	NA	CASSEGGFIGYTF
TRBV7-9	NA	TRBJ2-3	NA	CASSLGLRDTDTQYF
TRBV19	NA	TRBJ1-1	NA	CARIIGMRTEAFF
TRBV6-1	TRBD2	TRBJ2-1	NA	CASRAGALYNEQFF
TRBV2	TRBD1	TRBJ2-5	NA	CASSWDRVQSQETQYF
TRBV25-1	TRBD1	TRBJ2-7	NA	CASSVQGVDEQYF
TRBV4-1	NA	TRBJ1-5	NA	CASSQGRLSNQPQHF
TRBV9	NA	TRBJ1-2	NA	CASSVKGVDYGYTF
TRBV5-1	NA	TRBJ2-1	once	CASSLVSGSFHEQFF
TRBV7-8	NA	TRBJ2-5	NA	CASSFDLGQETQYF
TRBV6-6	TRBD2	TRBJ2-3	NA	CASGGTTSGTDTQYF
TRBV7-2	TRBD1	TRBJ2-7	NA	CASSWDRASGEQYF
TRBV9	NA	TRBJ1-2	NA	CASSVGDGYGYTF
TRBV6-1	NA	TRBJ1-5	NA	CASSKQNSNQPQHF
TRBV28	TRBD2	TRBJ2-7	once	CASTLAGEPYEQYF
TRBV29-1	NA	TRBJ2-1	NA	CSVEGNNEQFF
TRBV4-2	TRBD1	TRBJ1-2	NA	CASRRTQGDGYTF
TRBV5-6	NA	TRBJ2-1	NA	CASSLRGVYNEQFF
TRBV7-9	NA	TRBJ1-5	NA	CASSLGERNQPQHF
TRBV6-6	NA	TRBJ2-3	NA	CASSSRTVSTDTQYF
TRBV2	TRBD1	TRBJ2-7	NA	CASSVQGARYEQYF
TRBV6-1	NA	TRBJ2-7	NA	CASGVSGRFYEQYF